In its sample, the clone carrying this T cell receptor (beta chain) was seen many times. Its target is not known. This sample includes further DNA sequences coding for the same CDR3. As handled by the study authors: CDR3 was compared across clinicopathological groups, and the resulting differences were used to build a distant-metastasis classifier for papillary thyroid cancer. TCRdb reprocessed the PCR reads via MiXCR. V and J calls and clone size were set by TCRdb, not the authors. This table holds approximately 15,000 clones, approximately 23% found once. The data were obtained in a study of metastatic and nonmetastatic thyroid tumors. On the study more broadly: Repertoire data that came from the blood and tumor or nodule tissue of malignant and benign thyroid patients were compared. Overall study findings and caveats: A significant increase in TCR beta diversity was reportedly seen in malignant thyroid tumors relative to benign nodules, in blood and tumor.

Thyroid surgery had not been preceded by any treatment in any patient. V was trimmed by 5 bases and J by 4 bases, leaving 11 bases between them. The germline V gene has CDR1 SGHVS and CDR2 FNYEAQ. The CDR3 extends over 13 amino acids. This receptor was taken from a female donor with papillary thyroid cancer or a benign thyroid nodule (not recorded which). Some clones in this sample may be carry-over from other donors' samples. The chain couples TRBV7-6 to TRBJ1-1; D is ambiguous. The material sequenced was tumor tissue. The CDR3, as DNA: TGTGCCAGCAGCACTGCAACTCGCACTGAAGCTTTCTTT. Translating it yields CASSTATRTEAFF.